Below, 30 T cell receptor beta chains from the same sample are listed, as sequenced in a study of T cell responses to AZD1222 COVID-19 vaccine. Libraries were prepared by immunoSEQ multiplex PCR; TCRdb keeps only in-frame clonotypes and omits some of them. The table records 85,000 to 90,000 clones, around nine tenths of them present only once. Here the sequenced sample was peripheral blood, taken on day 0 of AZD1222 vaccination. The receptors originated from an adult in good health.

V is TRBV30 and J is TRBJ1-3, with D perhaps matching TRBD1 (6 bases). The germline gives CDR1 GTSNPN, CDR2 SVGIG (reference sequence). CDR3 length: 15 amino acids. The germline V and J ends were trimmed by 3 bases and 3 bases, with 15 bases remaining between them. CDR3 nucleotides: TGTGCCTGGAGACCGCACAGGGTAAATGGAAACACCATATATTTT. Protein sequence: CAWRPHRVNGNTIYF.

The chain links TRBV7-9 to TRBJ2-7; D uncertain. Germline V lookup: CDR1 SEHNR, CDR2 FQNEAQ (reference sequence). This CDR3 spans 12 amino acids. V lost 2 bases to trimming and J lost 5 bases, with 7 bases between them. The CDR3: CASSLQVDEQYF. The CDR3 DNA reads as TGTGCCAGCAGCTTACAGGTCGACGAGCAGTACTTC.

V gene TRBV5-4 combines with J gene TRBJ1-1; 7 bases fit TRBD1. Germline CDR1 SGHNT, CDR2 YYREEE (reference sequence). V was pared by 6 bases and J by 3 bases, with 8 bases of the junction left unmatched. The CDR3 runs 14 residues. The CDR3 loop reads CASNLQGKHTEAFF. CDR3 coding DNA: TGTGCCAGCAACCTACAGGGGAAGCACACTGAAGCTTTCTTT.

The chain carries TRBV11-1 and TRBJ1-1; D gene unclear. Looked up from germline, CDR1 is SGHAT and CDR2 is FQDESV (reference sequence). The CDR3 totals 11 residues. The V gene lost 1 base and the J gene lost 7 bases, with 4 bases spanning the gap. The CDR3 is CASSLGIEAFF. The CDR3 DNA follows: TGTGCCAGCAGCTTAGGCATTGAAGCTTTCTTT.

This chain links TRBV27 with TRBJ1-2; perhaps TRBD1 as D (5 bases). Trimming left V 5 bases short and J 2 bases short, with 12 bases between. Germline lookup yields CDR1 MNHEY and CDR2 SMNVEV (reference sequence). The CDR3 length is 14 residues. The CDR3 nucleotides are TGTGCCAGCAGTCCCGGGACGGGGAACTATGGCTACACCTTC. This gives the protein CASSPGTGNYGYTF.

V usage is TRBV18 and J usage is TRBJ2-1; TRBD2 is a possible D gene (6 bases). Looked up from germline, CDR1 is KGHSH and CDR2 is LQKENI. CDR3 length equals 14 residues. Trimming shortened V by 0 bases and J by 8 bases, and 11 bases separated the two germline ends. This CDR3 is CASSPPGTFDEQFF. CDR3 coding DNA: TGTGCCAGCTCACCACCGGGGACTTTCGATGAGCAGTTCTTC.

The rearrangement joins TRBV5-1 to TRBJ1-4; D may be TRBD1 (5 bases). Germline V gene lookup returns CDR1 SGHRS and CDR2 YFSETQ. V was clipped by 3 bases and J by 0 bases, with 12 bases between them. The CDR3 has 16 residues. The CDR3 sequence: CASSSPGGATNEKLFF. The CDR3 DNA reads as TGCGCCAGCAGCTCCCCCGGGGGTGCAACTAATGAAAAACTGTTTTTT.

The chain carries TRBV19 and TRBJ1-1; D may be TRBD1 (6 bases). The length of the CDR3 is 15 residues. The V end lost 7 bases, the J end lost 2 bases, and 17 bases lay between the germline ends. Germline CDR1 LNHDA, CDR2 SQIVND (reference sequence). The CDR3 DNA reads TGTGCCAGTAAGGGTTTGGGACAACTCAACACTGAAGCTTTCTTT. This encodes CASKGLGQLNTEAFF.

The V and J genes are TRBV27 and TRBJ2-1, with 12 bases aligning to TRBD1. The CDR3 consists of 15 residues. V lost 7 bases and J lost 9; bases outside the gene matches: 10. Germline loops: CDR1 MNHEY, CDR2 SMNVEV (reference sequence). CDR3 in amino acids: CASTWGTGGEGEQFF. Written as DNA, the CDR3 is TGTGCCAGCACCTGGGGGACAGGGGGCGAGGGTGAGCAGTTCTTC.

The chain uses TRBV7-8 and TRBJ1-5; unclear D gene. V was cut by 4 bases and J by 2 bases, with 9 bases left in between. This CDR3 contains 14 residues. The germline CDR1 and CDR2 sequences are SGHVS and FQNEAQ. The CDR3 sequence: CASSSQAGNQPQHF. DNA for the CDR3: TGTGCCAGCAGCTCCCAGGCGGGCAATCAGCCCCAGCATTTT.

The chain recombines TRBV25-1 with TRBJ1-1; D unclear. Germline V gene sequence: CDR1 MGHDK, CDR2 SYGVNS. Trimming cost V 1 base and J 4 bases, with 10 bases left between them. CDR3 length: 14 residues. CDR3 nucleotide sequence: TGTGCCAGCAGTGAATTCGAGGTAGGCACTGAAGCTTTCTTT. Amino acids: CASSEFEVGTEAFF.

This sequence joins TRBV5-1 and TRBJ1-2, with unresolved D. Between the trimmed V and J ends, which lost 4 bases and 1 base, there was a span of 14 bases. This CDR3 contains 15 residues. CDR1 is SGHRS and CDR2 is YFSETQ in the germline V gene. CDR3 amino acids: CASSPRSGRNYGYTF. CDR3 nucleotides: TGCGCCAGCAGCCCCCGGTCAGGTCGTAACTATGGCTACACCTTC.

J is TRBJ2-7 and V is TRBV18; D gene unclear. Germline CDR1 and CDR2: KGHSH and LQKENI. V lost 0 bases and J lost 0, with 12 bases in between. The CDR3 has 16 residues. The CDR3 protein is CASSPPSLSRSYEQYF. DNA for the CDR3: TGTGCCAGCTCACCACCGAGTCTATCACGCTCCTACGAGCAGTACTTC.

This chain's CDR3 is CASSTVSYEQYF. The CDR3 DNA sequence: TGTGCCAGCTCCACGGTCTCCTACGAGCAGTACTTC. The chain links TRBV5-6 to TRBJ2-7; no definite D call. Trimming left V 7 bases short and J 0 bases short, with 8 bases between. Germline assignment: CDR1 SGHDT and CDR2 YYEEEE. The CDR3 totals 12 residues.

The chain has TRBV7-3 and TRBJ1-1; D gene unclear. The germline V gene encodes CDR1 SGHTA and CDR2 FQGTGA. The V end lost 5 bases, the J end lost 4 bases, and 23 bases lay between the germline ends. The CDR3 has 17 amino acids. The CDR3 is CASSHYPGVRVATEAFF. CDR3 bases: TGTGCCAGCAGCCATTACCCAGGCGTTCGGGTTGCCACTGAAGCTTTCTTT.

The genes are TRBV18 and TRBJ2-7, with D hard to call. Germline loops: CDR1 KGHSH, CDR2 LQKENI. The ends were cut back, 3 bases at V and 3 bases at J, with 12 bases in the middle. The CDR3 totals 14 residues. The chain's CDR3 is CASSPSRQNYEQYF. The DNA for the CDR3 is TGTGCCAGCTCACCCAGTCGCCAGAACTACGAGCAGTACTTC.

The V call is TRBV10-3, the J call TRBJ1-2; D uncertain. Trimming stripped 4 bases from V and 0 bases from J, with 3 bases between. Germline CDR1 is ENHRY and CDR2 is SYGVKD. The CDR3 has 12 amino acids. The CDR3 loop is CAISGSNYGYTF. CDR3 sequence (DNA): TGTGCCATCAGTGGCTCTAACTATGGCTACACCTTC.

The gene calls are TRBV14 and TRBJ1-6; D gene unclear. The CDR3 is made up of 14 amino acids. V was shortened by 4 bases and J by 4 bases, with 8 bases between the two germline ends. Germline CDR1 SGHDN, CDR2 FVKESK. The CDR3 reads CASSPPQYNSPLHF. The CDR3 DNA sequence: TGTGCCAGCAGCCCCCCACAATATAATTCACCCCTCCACTTT.

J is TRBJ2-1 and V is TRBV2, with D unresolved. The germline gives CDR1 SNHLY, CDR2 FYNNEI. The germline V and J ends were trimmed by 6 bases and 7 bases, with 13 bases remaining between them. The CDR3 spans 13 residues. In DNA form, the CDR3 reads TGTGCCAGCAGGAGCGACCTCGGGAATGAGCAGTTCTTC. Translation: CASRSDLGNEQFF.

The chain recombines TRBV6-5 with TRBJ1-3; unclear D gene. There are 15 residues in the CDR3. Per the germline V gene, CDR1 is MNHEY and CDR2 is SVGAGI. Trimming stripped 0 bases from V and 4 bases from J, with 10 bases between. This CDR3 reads CASSYSRERGNTIYF. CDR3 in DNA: TGTGCCAGCAGTTACTCGCGGGAAAGAGGAAACACCATATATTTT.

CDR3 in DNA: TGTGCCAGCAGCCAAGACCGGGACAGCAATCAGCCCCAGCATTTT. This encodes CASSQDRDSNQPQHF. V usage is TRBV3-1 (or the pseudogene TRBV3-2) and J usage is TRBJ1-5; TRBD1 might be the D (5 bases). V was shortened by 0 bases and J by 1 base, with 7 bases between the two germline ends. The length of the CDR3 is 15 residues. Germline V gives CDR1 LGHDT, CDR2 YNNKEL (reference sequence).

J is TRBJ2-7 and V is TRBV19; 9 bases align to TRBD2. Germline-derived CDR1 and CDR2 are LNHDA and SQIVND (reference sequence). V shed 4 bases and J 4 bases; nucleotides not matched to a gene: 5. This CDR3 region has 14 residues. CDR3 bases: TGTGCCAGTAGTACGAGCGGGAGGAAATACGAGCAGTACTTC. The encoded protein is CASSTSGRKYEQYF.

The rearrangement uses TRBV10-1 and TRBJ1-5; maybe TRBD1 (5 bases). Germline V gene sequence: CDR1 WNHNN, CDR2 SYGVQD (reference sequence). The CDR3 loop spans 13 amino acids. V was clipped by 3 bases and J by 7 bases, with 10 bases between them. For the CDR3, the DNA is TGCGCCAGCAGTGACGGGACCGGGCAGCCCCAGCATTTT. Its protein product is CASSDGTGQPQHF.

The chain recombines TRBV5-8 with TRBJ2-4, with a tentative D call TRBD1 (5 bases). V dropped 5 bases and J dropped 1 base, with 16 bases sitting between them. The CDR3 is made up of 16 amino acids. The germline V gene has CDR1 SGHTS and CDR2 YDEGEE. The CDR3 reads CASRPDTLRAKNIQYF. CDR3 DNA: TGTGCCAGCAGGCCGGACACTCTCCGTGCCAAAAACATTCAGTACTTC.

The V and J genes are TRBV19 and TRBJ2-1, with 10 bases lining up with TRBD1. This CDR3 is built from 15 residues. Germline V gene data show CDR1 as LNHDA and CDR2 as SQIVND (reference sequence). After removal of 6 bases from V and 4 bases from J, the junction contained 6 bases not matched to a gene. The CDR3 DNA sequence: TGTGCCAGTAGACCCGGGACAGGGGATTACAATGAGCAGTTCTTC. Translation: CASRPGTGDYNEQFF.

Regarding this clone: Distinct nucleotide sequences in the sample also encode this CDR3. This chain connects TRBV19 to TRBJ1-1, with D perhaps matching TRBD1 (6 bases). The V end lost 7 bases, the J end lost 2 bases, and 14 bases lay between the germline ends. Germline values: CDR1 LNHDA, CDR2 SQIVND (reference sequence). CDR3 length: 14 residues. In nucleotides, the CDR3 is TGTGCCAGTAACCCACAGGGAACCAACACTGAAGCTTTCTTT. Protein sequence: CASNPQGTNTEAFF.

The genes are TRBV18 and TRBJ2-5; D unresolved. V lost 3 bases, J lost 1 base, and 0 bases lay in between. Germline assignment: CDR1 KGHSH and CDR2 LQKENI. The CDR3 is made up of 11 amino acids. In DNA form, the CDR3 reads TGTGCCAGCTCACCCCAAGAGACCCAGTACTTC. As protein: CASSPQETQYF.

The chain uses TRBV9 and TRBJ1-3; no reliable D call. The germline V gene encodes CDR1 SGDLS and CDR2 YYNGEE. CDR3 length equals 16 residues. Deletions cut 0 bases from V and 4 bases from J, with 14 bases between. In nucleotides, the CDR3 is TGTGCCAGCAGCGTAGAGGCAGCTACAACAGGAAACACCATATATTTT. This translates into CASSVEAATTGNTIYF.

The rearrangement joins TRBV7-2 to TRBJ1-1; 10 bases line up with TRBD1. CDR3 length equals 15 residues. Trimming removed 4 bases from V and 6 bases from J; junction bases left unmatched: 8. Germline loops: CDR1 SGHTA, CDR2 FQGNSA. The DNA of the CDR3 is TGTGCCAGCAGCTCGACAGGGGGCGATTTCTCTGAAGCTTTCTTT. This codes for CASSSTGGDFSEAFF.

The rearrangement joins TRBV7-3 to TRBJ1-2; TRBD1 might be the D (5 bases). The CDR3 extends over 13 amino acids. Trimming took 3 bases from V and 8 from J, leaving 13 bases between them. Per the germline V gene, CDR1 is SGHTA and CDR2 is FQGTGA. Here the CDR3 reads CASSFGDLRGYTF. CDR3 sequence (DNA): TGTGCCAGCAGCTTTGGGGACCTGCGGGGCTACACCTTC.